The rows below give T cell receptor beta chains drawn from one sample of a study of cytomegalovirus exposure and HLA in healthy donors. Only in-frame clones appear in the TCRdb table, and some are missing; sequencing was by immunoSEQ multiplex PCR. The table records under 170,000 clones, 70% to 80% of them present only once. Material: PBMCs. These receptor sequences come from a human donor in good health. Each CDR3 is given with its conserved first and last residue. A D gene is named only where the DNA matches it firmly. A clone size is listed for some rows: how often the clone was seen (once, few, many), or a class if it is expanded.

D: TRBD1
V: TRBV5-8
size: -
J: TRBJ1-1
CDR3: CASSLNRGWNTEAFF
DNA: TGTGCCAGCAGCTTGAACAGGGGGTGGAACACTGAAGCTTTCTTT

D: TRBD1
V: TRBV19
size: few
J: TRBJ2-2
CDR3: CASEPGQLRRGELFF
DNA: TGTGCCAGTGAACCGGGACAGCTTAGAAGGGGGGAGCTGTTTTTT

D: TRBD1
V: TRBV2
size: -
J: TRBJ1-2
CDR3: CASSEGQGTNYGYTF
DNA: TGTGCCAGCAGTGAAGGACAGGGAACAAACTATGGCTACACCTTC

D: TRBD2
V: TRBV5-6
size: once
J: TRBJ2-7
CDR3: CASSPGTSGRIEQYF
DNA: TGTGCCAGTAGCCCCGGGACTAGCGGGAGGATCGAGCAGTACTTC

D: TRBD1
V: TRBV7-8
size: -
J: TRBJ1-6
CDR3: CASSPTRQGLVNSPLHF
DNA: TGTGCCAGCAGCCCAACTCGACAGGGGTTGGTTAATTCACCCCTCCACTTT

D: -
V: TRBV5-6
size: -
J: TRBJ1-1
CDR3: CASSRLPATATEAFF
DNA: TGTGCCAGCAGCCGGCTTCCGGCGACAGCCACTGAAGCTTTCTTT

D: -
V: TRBV28
size: -
J: TRBJ1-1
CDR3: CASRIPGVMNTEAFF
DNA: TGTGCCAGCAGAATCCCGGGGGTCATGAACACTGAAGCTTTCTTT

D: TRBD1
V: TRBV6-5
size: -
J: TRBJ1-5
CDR3: CASSQGTGTGEHF
DNA: TGTGCCAGCAGTCAGGGGACCGGGACAGGGGAGCATTTT

D: -
V: TRBV7-8
size: once
J: TRBJ2-1
CDR3: CASSLLALGANEQFF
DNA: TGTGCCAGCAGCTTATTAGCTCTAGGGGCTAATGAGCAGTTCTTC

D: -
V: TRBV4-3
size: few
J: TRBJ2-1
CDR3: CASSQSGDSFREQFF
DNA: TGCGCCAGCAGCCAATCAGGGGATTCCTTCCGTGAGCAGTTCTTC

D: -
V: TRBV6-1
size: few
J: TRBJ1-2
CDR3: CASSEGQANGYTF
DNA: TGTGCCAGCAGTGAAGGACAGGCGAATGGCTACACCTTC

D: -
V: TRBV5-8
size: -
J: TRBJ2-7
CDR3: CASSSLDLEQYF
DNA: TGTGCCAGCAGCTCCCTAGATCTCGAGCAGTACTTC

D: TRBD2
V: TRBV28
size: few
J: TRBJ2-1
CDR3: CASSSWTSGRQNEQFF
DNA: TGTGCCAGCAGTTCCTGGACTAGCGGGAGACAAAATGAGCAGTTCTTC

D: TRBD1
V: TRBV5-4
size: -
J: TRBJ2-6
CDR3: CASTEGGFGANVLTF
DNA: TGTGCCAGCACCGAAGGGGGCTTCGGGGCCAACGTCCTGACTTTC

D: TRBD1
V: TRBV18
size: -
J: TRBJ1-1
CDR3: CASSPLPWDRDTEAFF
DNA: TGTGCCAGCTCACCACTTCCCTGGGACAGGGACACTGAAGCTTTCTTT

D: -
V: TRBV2
size: -
J: TRBJ2-7
CDR3: CASSAAAYEQYF
DNA: TGTGCCAGCAGCGCGGCCGCCTACGAGCAGTACTTC

D: TRBD2
V: TRBV9
size: -
J: TRBJ2-7
CDR3: CASSVVAGGYEQYF
DNA: TGTGCCAGCAGCGTAGTAGCGGGGGGCTACGAGCAGTACTTC

D: -
V: TRBV15
size: -
J: TRBJ1-4
CDR3: CATSREYSNEKLFF
DNA: TGTGCCACCAGCAGAGAGTATAGCAATGAAAAACTGTTTTTT

D: TRBD2
V: TRBV7-9
size: -
J: TRBJ2-7
CDR3: CASSSRGTSGIHEQYF
DNA: TGTGCCAGCAGCTCCAGGGGGACTAGCGGGATCCACGAGCAGTACTTC

D: TRBD2
V: TRBV2
size: once
J: TRBJ2-2
CDR3: CASRDPGLAIGELFF
DNA: TGTGCCAGCAGAGACCCGGGACTAGCAATCGGGGAGCTGTTTTTT

D: -
V: TRBV7-2
size: -
J: TRBJ1-2
CDR3: CASSPSGGVVLRTYGYTF
DNA: TGTGCCAGCAGCCCGTCCGGGGGGGTTGTACTCCGGACTTATGGCTACACCTTC

D: TRBD1
V: TRBV10-1
size: -
J: TRBJ2-5
CDR3: CASSPTGGLGETQYF
DNA: TGCGCCAGCAGCCCGACAGGGGGCCTGGGGGAGACCCAGTACTTC